The TCR beta chain under discussion was sequenced for a study of CD8 T cells in ankylosing spondylitis. This clonotype was observed at least ten times. Its matching antigen is unknown. Making the TCR beta libraries involved quantitative 5'-RACE with molecular barcodes. TCRdb recomputed calls from the 5' RACE reads with MiXCR, one row per CDR3 protein. The table has fewer than 550,000 distinct CDR3 sequences, 5.3% seen once. Study-wide points: Earlier literature documents some of the motif variants in reactive arthritis synovial fluid and blood. What seemed typical of ankylosing spondylitis blood was a TCR beta motif built from fewer than ten highly homologous variants. Significantly higher representation of disease-linked clones was reported for matched ankylosing spondylitis synovial fluid.

Specimen: blood, either unsorted or a sorted T cell fraction (not recorded which). This clonotype was obtained from a male donor with ankylosing spondylitis.

CDR3 region: CASSQGIGTGELFF. For the CDR3, the DNA is TGTGCCAGCAGCCAGGGGATTGGAACCGGGGAGCTGTTTTTT. The rearrangement links TRBV12-3 or TRBV12-4 to TRBJ2-2; weak D call: TRBD1 (6 bases). V gave up 6 bases and J gave up 5 bases, with 13 bases separating them. CDR3 length: 14 residues.